This TCR beta chain was captured by sequencing in a study of cytomegalovirus exposure and HLA in healthy donors. Broader study findings: Researchers reported in a later analysis that common viral pathogens appeared linked to several top clusters. Later genetic work tied a missense DCLRE1C variant to beta-chain V and J trimming. Roughly uniform sequencing depth across donors was assumed, possibly incorrectly.

Use of 60 Vbeta and 13 Jbeta primers characterized the PCR. The assay was immunoSEQ multiplex PCR, and TCRdb's table has in-frame clones only and misses some. The table shows around 150,000 clones, with roughly 80% occurring only once. Germline values: CDR1 PRHDT, CDR2 FYEKMQ (reference sequence). Germline trimming cut 2 bases from V and 5 bases from J; bases unmatched to any gene: 2. The CDR3 extends over 14 amino acids. As regards this clone: Antigen unknown.

The sequence came from a male donor in good health and CMV-seronegative. V is TRBV13 and J is TRBJ2-1, with TRBD2 matching over 8 bases. Sequencing was performed on PBMCs. The CDR3 DNA sequence: TGTGCCAGCAGCTTACCGGGAGGGGACAATGAGCAGTTCTTC. Its protein is CASSLPGGDNEQFF.